These 22 T cell receptor beta chains were sequenced from one sample in a study of response to subunit inactivated influenza vaccine. TCRdb itself ran the RT-PCR reads through MiXCR, one entry per CDR3 protein. Of roughly 500,000 distinct CDR3 sequences in the sample, 16% were seen once. Sequenced here: CD4+ T cells sorted from PBMCs, sampled around 25 months after vaccination. These receptors all come from a man aged 50 to 69 who received an inactivated influenza vaccine.

The CDR3 here is CASQRGAGANVLTF. The CDR3 nucleotides are TGTGCCAGCCAGAGGGGCGCTGGGGCCAACGTCCTGACTTTC. The chain carries TRBV27 and TRBJ2-6, with D possibly being TRBD1 or TRBD2 (5 bases each). The CDR3 is made up of 14 amino acids. Germline lookup yields CDR1 MNHEY and CDR2 SMNVEV (reference sequence). V lost 8 bases to trimming and J lost 2 bases, with 10 bases between them.

The V gene is TRBV4-3, the J gene TRBJ2-1; either TRBD1 or TRBD2 may supply D (6 bases each). Germline lookup yields CDR1 LGHNA and CDR2 YSLEER. This CDR3 region has 13 residues. The germline V and J ends were trimmed by 4 bases and 16 bases, with 20 bases remaining between them. The CDR3 DNA is TGCGCCAGCAGCCGGGTTAGGGGGGAGGTTGTATTCTTC. It codes for CASSRVRGEVVFF.

This clonotype has more than one count but fewer than ten. The chain has TRBV3-1 and TRBJ1-1; D gene unclear. V lost 4 bases and J lost 10, with 16 bases in between. The CDR3 loop spans 13 amino acids. Germline V gives CDR1 LGHDT, CDR2 YNNKEL (reference sequence). The CDR3 is CASSPPGPGRAFF. The CDR3 coding sequence is TGTGCCAGCAGCCCACCAGGACCGGGCAGAGCTTTCTTT.

This clonotype has only a few counts. The chain is built from TRBV7-8 and TRBJ1-1; 10 bases are a match to TRBD1. Trimming took 2 bases from V and 4 from J; bases not matched to a gene: 4. This CDR3 contains 15 residues. Germline V gene lookup returns CDR1 SGHVS and CDR2 FQNEAQ. The CDR3 sequence: CASSLPTGGRTEAFF. The CDR3 DNA reads TGTGCCAGCAGCTTACCGACAGGGGGCCGCACTGAAGCTTTCTTT.

This clonotype was counted a few times. V usage is TRBV20-1 and J usage is TRBJ1-1; D remains unclear. CDR1 is DFQATT, CDR2 SNEGSKA, per germline (reference sequence). Between the trimmed V and J ends, which lost 1 base and 1 base, there was a span of 10 bases. The CDR3 consists of 14 residues. For the CDR3, the DNA is TGCAGTGCTAGAGTCGCCCGTACGAACACTGAAGCTTTCTTT. It is translated as CSARVARTNTEAFF.

The chain uses TRBV29-1 and TRBJ2-5; 7 bases map to TRBD1. Germline V gene sequence: CDR1 SQVTM, CDR2 ANQGSEA. The CDR3 extends over 13 amino acids. V was clipped by 7 bases and J by 4 bases; unmatched bases: 9. CDR3 sequence: CSGEGHRGETQYF. Here the CDR3 DNA reads TGCAGCGGCGAGGGGCACAGGGGAGAGACCCAGTACTTC.

The chain combines TRBV5-1 with TRBJ1-2; D gene uncertain. With 3 bases removed from V and 4 bases from J, the gap between germline ends came to 10 bases. CDR3 length: 13 residues. The germline V gene encodes CDR1 SGHRS and CDR2 YFSETQ. The CDR3 is CASSYGRLYGYTF. CDR3 sequence (DNA): TGCGCCAGCAGCTACGGACGGCTCTATGGCTACACCTTC. Based on the CDR3 plus reference TRBV5-1 and TRBJ1-2, the full variable domain is KAGVTQTPRYLIKTRGQQVTLSCSPISGHRSVSWYQQTPGQGLQFLFEYFSETQRNKGNFPGRFSGRQFSNSRSEMNVSTLELGDSALYLCASSYGRLYGYTFGSGTRLTVV.

This clonotype was seen a single time. This chain connects TRBV5-1 to TRBJ2-3; 7 positions match TRBD1. Germline V gene lookup returns CDR1 SGHRS and CDR2 YFSETQ. The CDR3 totals 14 residues. The junction had 3 bases not matched to a gene; V was cut back by 0 bases and J by 5 bases. The CDR3: CASSLEGAVDTQYF. DNA of the CDR3: TGCGCCAGCAGCTTGGAGGGGGCAGTAGATACGCAGTATTTT.

The table lists this clonotype with a few counts. The chain uses TRBV11-2 and TRBJ1-5; D is ambiguous. Germline V gene data show CDR1 as SGHAT and CDR2 as FQNNGV. The CDR3 has 14 residues. V lost 5 bases and J 7 bases, leaving 15 bases between the germline ends. The CDR3 loop reads CASSRGSPGQPQHF. Here the CDR3 DNA reads TGTGCCAGCAGCCGAGGTTCCCCTGGACAGCCCCAGCATTTT.

This clonotype was recorded a few times. In DNA, the CDR3 is TGTGCCAGCACGGGACGGCAAGCTAACTATGGCTACACCTTC. Amino acid sequence: CASTGRQANYGYTF. The chain recombines TRBV13 with TRBJ1-2, with a tentative D call TRBD1 (5 bases). The CDR3 length is 14 residues. Germline V gene lookup returns CDR1 PRHDT and CDR2 FYEKMQ (reference sequence). V was shortened by 7 bases and J by 0 bases, with 12 bases between the two germline ends.

This clonotype was picked up a small number of times. The CDR3 protein is CASSFGTGFLTQYF. DNA for the CDR3: TGCGCCAGCAGCTTTGGGACAGGGTTCCTGACCCAGTACTTC. J is TRBJ2-5 and V is TRBV5-1, with 9 bases aligning to TRBD1. Trimming cost V 2 bases and J 7 bases; bases outside gene matches: 6. Germline assignment: CDR1 SGHRS and CDR2 YFSETQ. CDR3 length: 14 residues.

This chain joins TRBV9 and TRBJ1-5; D call uncertain. In germline, CDR1 is SGDLS, CDR2 YYNGEE. The CDR3 is 15 amino acids. V lost 4 bases, J lost 0 bases, and 11 bases lay in between. The CDR3 DNA reads TGTGCCAGCAGCCAGTCGTCCCTTAGCAATCAGCCCCAGCATTTT. It specifies CASSQSSLSNQPQHF.

This clonotype was detected a few times. The J gene is TRBJ2-1, the V gene TRBV6-1; TRBD2 is a possible D gene (5 bases). The CDR3 has 14 residues. Trimming took 6 bases from V and 0 from J, leaving 9 bases between them. CDR1 is MNHNS and CDR2 is SASEGT in the germline V gene. This CDR3 is CASRRDSSYNEQFF. In DNA, the CDR3 is TGTGCCAGCAGGAGGGATAGCTCCTACAATGAGCAGTTCTTC.

The chain uses TRBV20-1 and TRBJ2-7, with D perhaps given as TRBD1 or TRBD2 (5 bases each). Looked up from germline, CDR1 is DFQATT and CDR2 is SNEGSKA (reference sequence). The CDR3 extends over 15 amino acids. V was trimmed by 2 bases and J by 2 bases, leaving 16 bases between them. CDR3 sequence reads: CSARNLGVSPYEQYF. CDR3 in DNA: TGCAGTGCTAGAAACTTGGGGGTTTCCCCCTACGAGCAGTACTTC.

This clonotype was found a few times. The chain joins TRBV5-1 to TRBJ2-1, with TRBD1 matching 9 bases. J lost 7 bases, V lost 4 bases, and 12 bases had no gene match. The CDR3 contains 16 residues. Germline values: CDR1 SGHRS, CDR2 YFSETQ. The CDR3 DNA follows: TGCGCCAGCAGCCAAGCCGGGACAGGGTTAGCAAATGAGCAGTTCTTC. This encodes CASSQAGTGLANEQFF.

V usage is TRBV18 and J usage is TRBJ1-3, with TRBD1 matching 7 bases. The CDR3 spans 15 residues. CDR1 is KGHSH and CDR2 is LQKENI in the germline V gene. The V segment lost 3 bases and the J segment 8 bases; nucleotides outside the gene matches: 10. The DNA of the CDR3 is TGTGCCAGCTCACCTACGAACGACAGGGCGGACACCATATATTTT. Encoded protein: CASSPTNDRADTIYF.

CDR3 loop: CATSRDVTAYYGYTF. In DNA form, the CDR3 reads TGTGCCACCAGCAGAGATGTCACAGCATACTATGGCTACACCTTC. This sequence joins TRBV15 and TRBJ1-2; no definite D call. Germline V lookup: CDR1 LNHNV, CDR2 YYDKDF (reference sequence). This CDR3 has 15 amino acids. V was pared by 0 bases and J by 3 bases, with 11 bases between.

The chain carries TRBV20-1 and TRBJ1-5; maybe TRBD1 (5 bases). The CDR3 is 13 amino acids. V was trimmed by 6 bases and J by 7 bases, leaving 16 bases between them. Germline V gene sequence: CDR1 DFQATT, CDR2 SNEGSKA (reference sequence). The CDR3 bases are TGCAGTGCCCCTGAGGGGTTGAGGCAGCCCCAGCATTTT. Translating gives CSAPEGLRQPQHF.

The chain combines TRBV3-1 with TRBJ2-1; the D is unclear. The germline V and J ends were trimmed by 1 base and 7 bases, with 5 bases remaining between them. Germline V lookup: CDR1 LGHDT, CDR2 YNNKEL (reference sequence). The CDR3 covers 12 residues. The CDR3: CASSQVTNEQFF. The CDR3 DNA follows: TGTGCCAGCAGCCAAGTTACGAATGAGCAGTTCTTC.

The V and J genes are TRBV5-1 and TRBJ1-3; weak D call: TRBD1 (6 bases). The V end lost 0 bases, the J end lost 0 bases, and 7 bases lay between the germline ends. CDR1 SGHRS and CDR2 YFSETQ come from the germline V gene. The CDR3 totals 15 residues. This CDR3 is CASSLVTGSGNTIYF. For the CDR3, the DNA is TGCGCCAGCAGCTTGGTGACAGGCTCTGGAAACACCATATATTTT.

The J gene is TRBJ1-5, the V gene TRBV20-1, with a possible D match to TRBD1 (5 bases). V was pared by 0 bases and J by 2 bases, with 8 bases between. The CDR3 totals 14 residues. Germline CDR1 reads DFQATT; CDR2 reads SNEGSKA (reference sequence). Here the CDR3 DNA reads TGCAGTGCTAGAGAAGGACACGGCAATCAGCCCCAGCATTTT. As protein: CSAREGHGNQPQHF.

The chain joins TRBV7-9 to TRBJ1-4; a possible D gene is TRBD1 (5 bases). The CDR3 is 16 residues long. The germline V gene has CDR1 SEHNR and CDR2 FQNEAQ (reference sequence). V lost 5 bases to trimming and J lost 6 bases, with 19 bases between them. Here the CDR3 reads CASSPDQGFSHEKLFF. The CDR3 DNA follows: TGTGCCAGCAGCCCCGACCAGGGCTTCTCTCATGAAAAACTGTTTTTT.